This TCR beta chain was identified in a study of T cell responses to AZD1222 COVID-19 vaccine. The V gene end was trimmed by 0 bases and the J gene end by 0 bases; junction bases not matched to a gene: 3. The CDR3 is 17 residues long. Germline CDR1 and CDR2: LNHNV and YYDKDF (reference sequence). Concerning this clone: Its target is unknown.

Libraries were prepared by immunoSEQ multiplex PCR; TCRdb keeps only in-frame clonotypes and omits some of them. Among 98,000 or so clones, 80% to 90% were seen once, and the ten largest hold about 8.7%. Study-wide points: The donors showed a predominance of white British ancestry and of females, with possible underestimation of clonal diversity. Samples come after the peak T cell response, not at day 14. The study found vaccine-associated CD4 TCRs spanning spike, dominant at 160-218 and 743-854. Reportedly, close to half of spike-specific TCRs are directed against unmutated variant regions.

This TCR derives from an adult in good health. The rearrangement links TRBV15 to TRBJ2-1, with 9 bases lining up with TRBD2. This specimen consisted of peripheral blood, obtained on day 0 of AZD1222 vaccination. The CDR3 DNA reads TGTGCCACCAGCAGAGATGAAGCGGGAGGCTCCTACAATGAGCAGTTCTTC. Its translation is CATSRDEAGGSYNEQFF. Filled out from reference TRBV15 and TRBJ2-1, the complete variable domain reads DAMVIQNPRYQVTQFGKPVTLSCSQTLNHNVMYWYQQKSSQAPKLLFHYYDKDFNNEADTPDNFQSRRPNTSFCFLDIRSPGLGDTAMYLCATSRDEAGGSYNEQFFGPGTRLTVL.